One and the same sample provided the 21 T cell receptor beta chains below, sequenced in a study of cytomegalovirus exposure and HLA in healthy donors. Profiled with immunoSEQ multiplex PCR; TCRdb holds only in-frame clones, not every one. The sample has roughly 180,000 clones; around 86% are singletons. Sequenced: PBMCs. The receptors shown here come from a man aged 25-40 years in good health and CMV-seropositive.

J is TRBJ1-3 and V is TRBV30, with 7 bases that match TRBD1. The CDR3 extends over 14 amino acids. V dropped 1 base and J dropped 4; count of bases not matched to a gene: 4. In germline, CDR1 is GTSNPN, CDR2 SVGIG (reference sequence). DNA for the CDR3: TGTGCCTGGAGTGCAGGGACAGCCGGAAACACCATATATTTT. As protein: CAWSAGTAGNTIYF.

This chain connects TRBV28 to TRBJ2-7; D ambiguous. The CDR3 loop spans 13 amino acids. In germline, CDR1 is MDHEN, CDR2 SYDVKM. Between the trimmed V and J ends, which lost 3 bases and 0 bases, there was a span of 6 bases. The CDR3 coding sequence is TGTGCCAGCAGTTTGGGCAACTCCTACGAGCAGTACTTC. Encoded protein: CASSLGNSYEQYF. The variable domain in full, completed from reference TRBV28 and TRBJ2-7, reads DVKVTQSSRYLVKRTGEKVFLECVQDMDHENMFWYRQDPGLGLRLIYFSYDVKMKEKGDIPEGYSVSREKKERFSLILESASTNQTSMYLCASSLGNSYEQYFGPGTRLTVT.

The chain joins TRBV2 to TRBJ1-1, with D unclear. The CDR3 totals 15 residues. V was clipped by 6 bases and J by 0 bases, with 14 bases between them. Per germline, CDR1 SNHLY and CDR2 FYNNEI. CDR3 residues: CASRESGSLNTEAFF. Here the CDR3 DNA reads TGTGCCAGCAGAGAGTCCGGGTCCTTGAACACTGAAGCTTTCTTT.

The chain combines TRBV7-7 with TRBJ2-2; 8 nucleotides agree with TRBD2. CDR1 is SSHAT and CDR2 is FNYEAQ in the germline V gene (reference sequence). This CDR3 has 15 residues. V lost 6 bases, J lost 5 bases, and 8 bases stayed unmatched. CDR3 sequence (DNA): TGTGCCAGCAGTAGCACTAGCGGACGGACCGGGGAGCTGTTTTTT. Translating gives CASSSTSGRTGELFF.

This clone was counted a few times. V gene TRBV11-2 combines with J gene TRBJ2-7, with 11 nucleotides matching TRBD2. The J segment lost 2 bases and the V segment lost 3 bases, leaving 12 bases of the junction unmatched. The V gene's germline CDR1 is SGHAT and CDR2 FQNNGV. This CDR3 contains 18 residues. CDR3 nucleotides: TGTGCCAGCAGCTTTATGTTTACTAGCGGGAGTTCTACCTACGAGCAGTACTTC. The encoded protein is CASSFMFTSGSSTYEQYF.

As concerns this clone: Other DNA sequences of this sample code for an identical CDR3. This chain uses TRBV30 with TRBJ1-2; D is uncertain. The length of the CDR3 is 11 residues. In germline, CDR1 is GTSNPN, CDR2 SVGIG (reference sequence). Trimming removed 0 bases from V and 8 bases from J, with 7 bases in between. CDR3 coding DNA: TGTGCCTGGAGTGTGGGTGGAGGCTACACCTTC. Translation gives CAWSVGGGYTF.

This clone was recorded only once. The gene calls are TRBV4-3 and TRBJ1-4, with D possibly being TRBD1 (6 bases). Germline-derived CDR1 and CDR2 are LGHNA and YSLEER. Trimming cost V 3 bases and J 4 bases, with 24 bases left between them. The CDR3 loop spans 19 amino acids. CDR3 amino acids: CASSQHRVEGVRINEKLFF. CDR3 nucleotide sequence: TGCGCCAGCAGCCAGCACCGGGTAGAGGGGGTCCGTATTAATGAAAAACTGTTTTTT.

V is TRBV4-1 and J is TRBJ2-7; unclear D gene. Germline V lookup: CDR1 MGHRA, CDR2 YSYEKL. Trimming took off 4 bases at V and 2 bases at J, with 21 bases between the two ends. CDR3 length: 17 residues. CDR3 bases: TGCGCCAGCAGCCCCCAACAGCGTACAGCCTCTCCCTACGAGCAGTACTTC. It codes for CASSPQQRTASPYEQYF.

V and J are TRBV6-1 and TRBJ2-7; weak D call: TRBD2 (5 bases). Germline V gene lookup returns CDR1 MNHNS and CDR2 SASEGT. V lost 6 bases to trimming and J lost 2 bases, with 11 bases between them. This CDR3 has 13 amino acids. CDR3 DNA: TGTGCCAGCAGGGCCGGGAATACCTACGAGCAGTACTTC. Its translation is CASRAGNTYEQYF.

V and J are TRBV7-9 and TRBJ2-7, with D uncertain. This CDR3 contains 12 residues. V gave up 2 bases and J gave up 6 bases, with 8 bases separating them. Per germline, CDR1 SEHNR and CDR2 FQNEAQ (reference sequence). The CDR3 bases are TGTGCCAGCAGCTTACTGACATCCGAGCAGTACTTC. It encodes CASSLLTSEQYF. The complete variable domain, with remaining parts taken from reference TRBV7-9 and TRBJ2-7, reads DTGVSQNPRHKITKRGQNVTFRCDPISEHNRLYWYRQTLGQGPEFLTYFQNEAQLEKSRLLSDRFSAERPKGSFSTLEIQRTEQGDSAMYLCASSLLTSEQYFGPGTRLTVT.

The V gene is TRBV18, the J gene TRBJ2-7; TRBD1 agrees at 7 bases. Trimming at V came to 2 bases and at J to 2 bases, leaving 0 bases not matched to a gene. This CDR3 comprises 13 residues. The V gene's germline CDR1 is KGHSH and CDR2 LQKENI. The CDR3 sequence is CASSPGTAYEQYF. CDR3 sequence (DNA): TGTGCCAGCTCACCAGGGACAGCCTACGAGCAGTACTTC.

There are a few counts of this clone. The CDR3 loop reads CASSLKGETEAFF. The DNA for the CDR3 is TGTGCCAGCAGCTTAAAAGGGGAAACTGAAGCTTTCTTT. V and J are TRBV7-3 and TRBJ1-1, with D tentatively TRBD1 (5 bases). V was pared by 1 base and J by 5 bases, with 8 bases between. The CDR3 sequence is 13 residues long. Germline V gene sequence: CDR1 SGHTA, CDR2 FQGTGA.

To note about this clone: The same CDR3 arises from other DNA sequences in this sample as well. The gene calls are TRBV28 and TRBJ1-5, with D uncertain. The CDR3 extends over 12 amino acids. CDR1 and CDR2 from the germline V gene are MDHEN and SYDVKM. The ends were cut back, 7 bases at V and 2 bases at J, with 6 bases in the middle. Here the CDR3 DNA reads TGTGCCAGCAAGAGCGGCAATCAGCCCCAGCATTTT. Translation gives CASKSGNQPQHF.

The chain uses TRBV7-9 and TRBJ1-5, with no clear D. Germline assignment: CDR1 SEHNR and CDR2 FQNEAQ (reference sequence). V was clipped by 1 base and J by 5 bases, with 9 bases between them. The length of the CDR3 is 14 residues. DNA of the CDR3: TGTGCCAGCAGCTTAGATTACGATTATCAGCCCCAGCATTTT. Translating gives CASSLDYDYQPQHF.

The rearrangement uses TRBV11-3 and TRBJ2-3; 10 bases align to TRBD2. The CDR3 is 17 amino acids. The V segment lost 0 bases and the J segment 0 bases; nucleotides outside the gene matches: 3. The germline gives CDR1 SGHNT, CDR2 YENEEA. As DNA, the CDR3 is TGTGCCAGCAGCTTAGAGACTAGCGGGTTAAGCACAGATACGCAGTATTTT. It specifies CASSLETSGLSTDTQYF.

The rearrangement links TRBV6-5 to TRBJ2-1; the D call may be TRBD1 or TRBD2 (6 bases each). CDR1 and CDR2 (germline): MNHEY, SVGAGI. The V gene lost 5 bases and the J gene lost 7 bases, with 18 bases spanning the gap. This CDR3 has 15 amino acids. The CDR3, as DNA: TGTGCCAGCAGTGCCTCAGGGGCGGGGAGGAATGAGCAGTTCTTC. This codes for CASSASGAGRNEQFF.

The chain carries TRBV5-4 and TRBJ2-7, with 8 nucleotides matching TRBD2. Germline V CDR1 and CDR2: SGHNT, YYREEE (reference sequence). There are 15 residues in the CDR3. The trim removed 0 bases at V and 2 bases at J, leaving 4 bases unmatched. In nucleotides, the CDR3 is TGTGCCAGCAGCTTGGGTAGCGGGGTAACCTACGAGCAGTACTTC. This gives the protein CASSLGSGVTYEQYF.

In its sample, this clone was seen once. The chain uses TRBV18 and TRBJ1-2; D unclear. V was pared by 2 bases and J by 0 bases, with 16 bases between. This CDR3 is 17 amino acids long. Germline lookup yields CDR1 KGHSH and CDR2 LQKENI. CDR3 DNA sequence: TGTGCCAGCTCACCAACGATTAGGGAGGTATCTAACTATGGCTACACCTTC. This sequence encodes CASSPTIREVSNYGYTF.

This chain links TRBV18 with TRBJ1-2; D possibly corresponds to TRBD1 (6 bases). This CDR3 spans 18 amino acids. Deletions cut 2 bases from V and 5 bases from J, with 24 bases between. The germline V gene encodes CDR1 KGHSH and CDR2 LQKENI. The CDR3 sequence is CASSPWGTERRGRYGYTF. As DNA, the CDR3 is TGTGCCAGCTCACCATGGGGCACGGAGAGGCGGGGGCGGTATGGCTACACCTTC.

The rearrangement joins TRBV29-1 to TRBJ2-1; D gene ambiguous. V was clipped by 7 bases and J by 10 bases, with 11 bases between them. The CDR3 totals 10 residues. Per germline, CDR1 SQVTM and CDR2 ANQGSEA. CDR3 nucleotide sequence: TGCAGCGCCGGCCCATACGAGCAGTTCTTC. This encodes CSAGPYEQFF.

The V gene is TRBV7-2, the J gene TRBJ2-7, with 14 bases fitting TRBD2. Trimming cost V 5 bases and J 7 bases; bases outside gene matches: 7. Germline CDR1 SGHTA, CDR2 FQGNSA. This CDR3 contains 15 residues. The CDR3 sequence: CASSPGTSGRGEQYF. In DNA, the CDR3 is TGTGCCAGCAGCCCCGGGACTAGCGGGAGAGGGGAGCAGTACTTC.